This entry features one T cell receptor (beta chain) sequence. The antigen remains unidentified. This sample was taken from a study of T cells in Graves' hyperthyroidism and ophthalmopathy. On the study more broadly: The authors collected peripheral blood at initial diagnosis, before any treatment. Study conclusions and caveats: Among thyroid clonotypes expanded above 0.001, most also appeared in blood.

Exclusion of patients followed from uncontrolled infection, other autoimmune disease, pregnancy or lactation. Blood dates from first hyperthyroidism diagnosis, before any ophthalmopathy symptoms. Germline V gene sequence: CDR1 SGHRS, CDR2 YFSETQ. The V and J ends lost 4 bases and 2 bases respectively, with 16 bases between them. This CDR3 is 15 amino acids long. Amplified TCR beta CDR3 regions came from RNA transcripts. Researchers ran a first-round RT-PCR on the TCR CDR3 using the HTBI primer set. TCRdb fed the multiplex PCR reads into MiXCR, producing one record per CDR3 protein. Of a few hundred thousand distinct CDR3 sequences in the sample, approximately 15% were seen once.

The specimen sequenced was blood. The chain carries TRBV5-1 and TRBJ2-7, with D possibly matching TRBD1 (8 bases). This TCR was recovered from a woman aged 18-35 years with Graves' hyperthyroidism that later progressed to Graves' ophthalmopathy. The CDR3 reads CASSLRQGRAYEQYF. The DNA of the CDR3 is TGCGCCAGCAGCCTAAGACAGGGGAGGGCCTACGAGCAGTACTTC.